These 32 T cell receptor beta chains originate from one sample sequenced in a study of beta chain features in type 1 diabetes. Reverse transcription of all isolated RNA meant that expressed TCRB transcripts were sequenced. The assay was immunoSEQ multiplex PCR, and TCRdb's table has in-frame clones only and misses some. The table lists some 410,000 clones, about 10% of them singletons, with 0.035% to 0.05% in the top ten. What was sequenced was naive CD4+ T cells from blood. Source of these receptors: a woman aged 18-29 years in good health.

The chain has TRBV28 and TRBJ1-2; D ambiguous. Trimming took 7 bases from V and 2 from J, leaving 11 bases between them. This CDR3 is built from 13 residues. Germline loops: CDR1 MDHEN, CDR2 SYDVKM. CDR3 in DNA: TGTGCCAGCACCCAGGATACAAACTATGGCTACACCTTC. Its protein is CASTQDTNYGYTF.

This clone was seen a few times. This rearrangement joins TRBV19 to TRBJ2-2, with 8 bases that match TRBD2. The V gene end was trimmed by 7 bases and the J gene end by 6 bases; junction bases not matched to a gene: 7. This CDR3 is built from 14 residues. CDR1 is LNHDA, CDR2 SQIVND, per germline (reference sequence). CDR3 coding DNA: TGTGCCAGTAACAGCGGGAGATGGGCCGGGGAGCTGTTTTTT. Translation gives CASNSGRWAGELFF.

The CDR3 sequence: CASSFSGTGTDTQYF. CDR3 nucleotide sequence: TGTGCCAGCAGCTTTAGCGGGACAGGCACAGATACGCAGTATTTT. The chain links TRBV7-2 to TRBJ2-3; D possibly corresponds to TRBD2 (8 bases). In germline, CDR1 is SGHTA, CDR2 FQGNSA. Between the trimmed V and J ends, which lost 3 bases and 1 base, there was a span of 11 bases. The CDR3 runs to 15 residues.

As to this clone: This same CDR3 is encoded by further DNA sequences in the sample. CDR3 nucleotides: TGTGCCAGCACGCAGTACCAAGAGACCCAGTACTTC. It encodes CASTQYQETQYF. The chain uses TRBV2 and TRBJ2-5; D gene ambiguous. Trimming removed 7 bases from V and 0 bases from J, with 6 bases in between. Germline CDR1 and CDR2: SNHLY and FYNNEI. This CDR3 is 12 amino acids long.

Of note for this clone: Other DNA sequences in this specimen translate into the identical CDR3. This chain joins TRBV9 and TRBJ2-6; D is unclear. Between the trimmed V and J ends, which lost 0 bases and 2 bases, there was a span of 6 bases. This CDR3 has 15 residues. Looked up from germline, CDR1 is SGDLS and CDR2 is YYNGEE. This chain's CDR3 is CASSVGSAGANVLTF. The CDR3 DNA sequence: TGTGCCAGCAGCGTAGGTTCGGCTGGGGCCAACGTCCTGACTTTC. Full variable domain (rest looked up from reference TRBV9 and TRBJ2-6): DSGVTQTPKHLITATGQRVTLRCSPRSGDLSVYWYQQSLDQGLQFLIQYYNGEERAKGNILERFSAQQFPDLHSELNLSSLELGDSALYFCASSVGSAGANVLTFGAGSRLTVL.

This rearrangement joins TRBV5-1 to TRBJ1-4; 8 positions match TRBD1. Germline V gene lookup returns CDR1 SGHRS and CDR2 YFSETQ. This CDR3 has 14 amino acids. With 4 bases clipped from V and 8 bases from J, the junction kept 7 bases outside the gene matches. CDR3 loop: CASSGGQGEEKLFF. As DNA, the CDR3 is TGCGCCAGCAGCGGAGGACAGGGAGAGGAAAAACTGTTTTTT.

The CDR3 nucleotides read TGTGCCAGCAGCCTTAGTGCTAATGAGCAGTTCTTC. It encodes CASSLSANEQFF. The V call is TRBV7-9, the J call TRBJ2-1; D gene ambiguous. The CDR3 has 12 amino acids. The V end was cut by 5 bases, the J end by 7 bases, with 9 bases between. Germline lookup yields CDR1 SEHNR and CDR2 FQNEAQ (reference sequence).

The gene calls are TRBV7-2 and TRBJ2-3; the match to TRBD2 covers 7 bases. There are 17 residues in the CDR3. Germline loops: CDR1 SGHTA, CDR2 FQGNSA. The V and J ends lost 2 bases and 0 bases, in that order; junction bases with no gene match: 8. CDR3 bases: TGTGCCAGCAGCTTAAAGCGGGGTGCCGACAGCACAGATACGCAGTATTTT. Encoded protein: CASSLKRGADSTDTQYF.

The chain employs TRBV7-9 and TRBJ1-2; the match to TRBD1 covers 9 bases. The V and J ends lost 6 bases and 7 bases, in that order; junction bases with no gene match: 12. The germline V gene encodes CDR1 SEHNR and CDR2 FQNEAQ (reference sequence). This CDR3 has 15 residues. CDR3 coding DNA: TGTGCCAGCAGGACCTCCGGGACAGGGATAGGTGGCTACACCTTC. This sequence encodes CASRTSGTGIGGYTF.

This clone was counted only a few times. The chain is built from TRBV7-2 and TRBJ1-2; D might be TRBD1 (5 bases). The germline V gene has CDR1 SGHTA and CDR2 FQGNSA. This CDR3 has 13 amino acids. V shed 8 bases and J shed 5 bases, with 15 bases lying between them. CDR3 bases: TGTGCCAGCGGACATGCAGGTGTTTATGGCTACACCTTC. Its translation: CASGHAGVYGYTF.

Regarding this clone: At the DNA level, this CDR3 is encoded by other sequences in the same sample as well. The chain carries TRBV7-9 and TRBJ1-5; D gene ambiguous. CDR3 length equals 13 residues. Trimming removed 2 bases at V and 2 bases at J, with 4 bases between. CDR1 SEHNR and CDR2 FQNEAQ come from the germline V gene (reference sequence). This CDR3 is CASSLTGNQPQHF. The CDR3 DNA reads TGTGCCAGCAGCTTAACAGGCAATCAGCCCCAGCATTTT.

This clone was picked up a small number of times. The CDR3: CASLGQGENEQFF. CDR3 coding DNA: TGTGCCAGTCTGGGACAGGGGGAGAATGAGCAGTTCTTC. J is TRBJ2-1 and V is TRBV25-1, with 11 bases identical to TRBD1. V lost 9 bases to trimming and J lost 7 bases; unmatched junction nucleotides: 5. Germline CDR1 reads MGHDK; CDR2 reads SYGVNS. The CDR3 is 13 amino acids.

This rearrangement joins TRBV4-1 to TRBJ2-2; D gene ambiguous. CDR1 and CDR2 from the germline V gene are MGHRA and YSYEKL. With 3 bases removed from V and 6 bases from J, the gap between germline ends came to 11 bases. The CDR3 runs to 14 residues. CDR3 bases: TGCGCCAGCAGCCACTGGATAGAACCCGGGGAGCTGTTTTTT. The encoded protein is CASSHWIEPGELFF.

This clone has just a few counts. The genes are TRBV6-8 and TRBJ1-5; 9 bases fit TRBD1. V shed 10 bases, J shed 0 bases, and the junction held 10 bases outside the gene matches. CDR1 MNHGY and CDR2 SAAAGT come from the germline V gene. The CDR3 spans 16 residues. For the CDR3, the DNA is TGTGCCACTGGCCGGGACAGGGCACATAGCAATCAGCCCCAGCATTTT. Protein: CATGRDRAHSNQPQHF.

This rearrangement joins TRBV6-5 to TRBJ2-3; D unclear. The germline V and J ends were trimmed by 8 bases and 0 bases, with 12 bases remaining between them. CDR1 MNHEY and CDR2 SVGAGI come from the germline V gene. CDR3 length equals 14 residues. CDR3 sequence (DNA): TGTGCCAGCTCCTTCACAACTAGCACAGATACGCAGTATTTT. It translates to CASSFTTSTDTQYF.

The CDR3 region is CASRRQPAMNTEAFF. Here the CDR3 DNA reads TGTGCCAGCAGGAGGCAACCAGCCATGAACACTGAAGCTTTCTTT. V usage is TRBV6-1 and J usage is TRBJ1-1; D call uncertain. The CDR3 sequence is 15 residues long. V was shortened by 6 bases and J by 0 bases, with 14 bases between the two germline ends. Per germline, CDR1 MNHNS and CDR2 SASEGT.

This clone appeared a few times. The chain joins TRBV14 to TRBJ2-7, with TRBD2 as a possible D gene (5 bases). The CDR3 is 16 residues long. V lost 4 bases and J lost 0, with 16 bases in between. CDR1 and CDR2 from the germline V gene are SGHDN and FVKESK. CDR3 coding DNA: TGTGCCAGCAGCCCTCTGGGAGAGGGAAGCTCCTACGAGCAGTACTTC. Amino acids: CASSPLGEGSSYEQYF.

The chain employs TRBV4-2 and TRBJ2-2; D gene ambiguous. CDR1 and CDR2 (germline): LGHNA, YNFKEQ. The CDR3 totals 14 residues. V was trimmed by 2 bases and J by 4 bases, leaving 8 bases between them. The CDR3 DNA reads TGTGCCAGCAGCCAACTTGGCGGCACCGGGGAGCTGTTTTTT. Translation gives CASSQLGGTGELFF.

This clone was recorded a few times. The CDR3 sequence is CASSVSSQGDMNTEAFF. The CDR3 region has the DNA TGTGCCAGCAGCGTATCCAGCCAGGGGGATATGAACACTGAAGCTTTCTTT. This chain joins TRBV9 and TRBJ1-1; 7 bases align to TRBD1. CDR3 length: 17 residues. Germline loops: CDR1 SGDLS, CDR2 YYNGEE. The V segment lost 1 base and the J segment 0 bases; nucleotides outside the gene matches: 9.

The rearrangement joins TRBV19 to TRBJ2-1, with 8 bases aligning to TRBD1. The junction had 13 bases not matched to a gene; V was cut back by 6 bases and J by 0 bases. The CDR3 is made up of 18 amino acids. CDR1 is LNHDA and CDR2 is SQIVND in the germline V gene (reference sequence). The DNA of the CDR3 is TGTGCCAGTAGACCGGGACAGGTTCTCTTAAGCTCCTACAATGAGCAGTTCTTC. Amino acids: CASRPGQVLLSSYNEQFF.

The rearrangement joins TRBV7-2 to TRBJ2-2; weak D call: TRBD2 (6 bases). CDR3 length equals 16 residues. V was pared by 0 bases and J by 4 bases, with 12 bases between. CDR1 is SGHTA and CDR2 is FQGNSA in the germline V gene. CDR3 sequence: CASSLASAGSTGELFF. The CDR3 nucleotides are TGTGCCAGCAGCTTAGCGTCGGCGGGATCCACCGGGGAGCTGTTTTTT.

The rearrangement uses TRBV5-1 and TRBJ2-3, with a possible D match to TRBD1 (5 bases). Germline V gene sequence: CDR1 SGHRS, CDR2 YFSETQ. V was cut by 0 bases and J by 0 bases, with 11 bases left in between. There are 16 residues in the CDR3. The CDR3 DNA sequence: TGCGCCAGCAGCTTGGATCAGGGATCTAGCACAGATACGCAGTATTTT. Protein product: CASSLDQGSSTDTQYF.

With regard to this clone: Within the sample, other DNA sequences also encode this same CDR3. The J gene is TRBJ2-7, the V gene TRBV30, with 10 nucleotides matching TRBD2. Trimming took 3 bases from V and 7 from J; bases not matched to a gene: 18. The V gene's germline CDR1 is GTSNPN and CDR2 SVGIG (reference sequence). This CDR3 has 17 residues. CDR3 protein: CAWSGGRTSGAQEEQYF. DNA of the CDR3: TGTGCCTGGAGCGGGGGGCGGACTAGCGGCGCACAGGAGGAGCAGTACTTC.

This clone has only a few counts. The V call is TRBV28, the J call TRBJ2-1; 8 nucleotides match TRBD1. Germline loops: CDR1 MDHEN, CDR2 SYDVKM. This CDR3 has 16 amino acids. Losses at the gene ends were 6 bases for V and 5 bases for J; bases not matched to a gene: 12. The CDR3 protein is CASRSSPGQEDNEQFF. The CDR3 nucleotides read TGTGCCAGCAGGAGCTCACCGGGACAGGAGGACAATGAGCAGTTCTTC. The variable domain in full, completed from reference TRBV28 and TRBJ2-1, reads DVKVTQSSRYLVKRTGEKVFLECVQDMDHENMFWYRQDPGLGLRLIYFSYDVKMKEKGDIPEGYSVSREKKERFSLILESASTNQTSMYLCASRSSPGQEDNEQFFGPGTRLTVL.

This clone was counted a single time. The chain employs TRBV30 and TRBJ1-1; D uncertain. V dropped 3 bases and J dropped 1 base, with 9 bases sitting between them. The V gene's germline CDR1 is GTSNPN and CDR2 SVGIG (reference sequence). This CDR3 comprises 13 residues. The CDR3 here is CAWRLGGNTEAFF. DNA of the CDR3: TGTGCCTGGAGATTAGGCGGGAACACTGAAGCTTTCTTT.

The CDR3, as DNA: TGTGCCAGCAGCCCTACTGACAGGGTCCCATACACCGGGGAGCTGTTTTTT. This codes for CASSPTDRVPYTGELFF. The chain joins TRBV9 to TRBJ2-2, with 7 nucleotides matching TRBD1. Trimming cost V 4 bases and J 3 bases; bases outside gene matches: 12. Looked up from germline, CDR1 is SGDLS and CDR2 is YYNGEE. The CDR3 consists of 17 residues.

The V call is TRBV4-3, the J call TRBJ2-3; D is possibly TRBD1 or TRBD2 (5 bases each). Trimming took 4 bases from V and 2 from J, leaving 16 bases between them. Germline CDR1 reads LGHNA; CDR2 reads YSLEER. The CDR3 contains 16 residues. The CDR3 is CASSLTYTGATDTQYF. The DNA of the CDR3 is TGCGCCAGCAGCCTGACCTACACCGGGGCCACAGATACGCAGTATTTT.

The chain is built from TRBV18 and TRBJ2-1; D assignment may be TRBD1 or TRBD2 (5 bases each). Germline values: CDR1 KGHSH, CDR2 LQKENI. The germline V and J ends were trimmed by 0 bases and 4 bases, with 7 bases remaining between them. This CDR3 region has 14 residues. For the CDR3, the DNA is TGTGCCAGCTCACCACCCGGGGCATACAATGAGCAGTTCTTC. It codes for CASSPPGAYNEQFF.

The chain is built from TRBV6-5 and TRBJ2-5, with D unclear. The CDR3 sequence is 13 residues long. Germline V gives CDR1 MNHEY, CDR2 SVGAGI. Trimming stripped 4 bases from V and 5 bases from J, with 11 bases between. CDR3: CASSFRARETQYF. The CDR3 DNA reads as TGTGCCAGCAGTTTTAGGGCCCGGGAGACCCAGTACTTC.

The genes are TRBV7-9 and TRBJ2-7; 9 bases match TRBD1. Germline-derived CDR1 and CDR2 are SEHNR and FQNEAQ (reference sequence). The J segment lost 0 bases and the V segment lost 5 bases, leaving 8 bases of the junction unmatched. The CDR3 is 16 amino acids. CDR3 region: CASSRLTGGSSYEQYF. The CDR3 DNA sequence: TGTGCCAGCAGCCGTCTGACAGGGGGGAGCTCCTACGAGCAGTACTTC.

In this sample, this clone turned up a few times. Within the sample, other DNA sequences also encode this same CDR3. The rearrangement uses TRBV7-2 and TRBJ2-5; D is perhaps TRBD1 (6 bases). This CDR3 is built from 13 residues. The germline V gene has CDR1 SGHTA and CDR2 FQGNSA. V lost 1 base and J 4 bases, leaving 7 bases between the germline ends. DNA for the CDR3: TGTGCCAGCAGCTTAGGCAGGGGAGAGACCCAGTACTTC. Protein sequence: CASSLGRGETQYF.

For the CDR3, the DNA is TGCGCCAGCAGTCAATCGGCCAGCGGGAGGGCCTACGAGCAGTACTTC. Translation: CASSQSASGRAYEQYF. The chain joins TRBV23-1 to TRBJ2-7, with 10 nucleotides matching TRBD2. TRBV23-1 belongs to the ORF category, with a function that is uncertain. J lost 2 bases, V lost 0 bases, and 4 bases had no gene match. CDR3 length equals 16 residues.